Following are 31 T cell receptor beta chains from one sample sequenced in a study of CD8+ T cells in alopecia areata. RNA, once extracted, was reverse transcribed into cDNA for use as the sequencing template. Produced via immunoSEQ multiplex PCR; TCRdb's table is partial and in-frame only. Of about 170,000 clones listed, 67% are singletons. The specimen comprised CD8+ T cells sorted from blood, sampled at week 0. These receptors all come from a human donor with alopecia areata.

J is TRBJ2-5 and V is TRBV6-5; 8 bases fit TRBD2. The CDR3 covers 13 residues. Per the germline V gene, CDR1 is MNHEY and CDR2 is SVGAGI. This CDR3 reads CATEGLAGETQYF. The CDR3 region has the DNA TGTGCGACCGAAGGGCTAGCGGGTGAGACCCAGTACTTC.

This clone was seen only a few times. The chain couples TRBV13 to TRBJ1-2; D is possibly TRBD1 (5 bases). Germline V gene data show CDR1 as PRHDT and CDR2 as FYEKMQ (reference sequence). The CDR3 runs 14 residues. V was pared by 3 bases and J by 1 base, with 9 bases between. The CDR3 loop reads CASSFSGDNYGYTF. CDR3 nucleotide sequence: TGTGCCAGCAGCTTTTCGGGGGATAACTATGGCTACACCTTC.

This rearrangement joins TRBV6-1 to TRBJ2-6; D perhaps matches TRBD1 (5 bases). Germline values: CDR1 MNHNS, CDR2 SASEGT. This CDR3 has 17 amino acids. The V end was cut by 1 base, the J end by 0 bases, with 10 bases between. CDR3 residues: CASSEGGSSSGANVLTF. CDR3 DNA: TGTGCCAGCAGTGAAGGGGGCAGCTCCTCTGGGGCCAACGTCCTGACTTTC.

This rearrangement joins TRBV5-6 to TRBJ2-7; D unclear. Germline V lookup: CDR1 SGHDT, CDR2 YYEEEE. V dropped 0 bases and J dropped 3 bases, with 7 bases sitting between them. CDR3 length: 13 residues. The DNA of the CDR3 is TGTGCCAGCAGCTTGGCAGGTCACTACGAGCAGTACTTC. Translating gives CASSLAGHYEQYF. The full variable domain, its missing parts supplied by reference TRBV5-6 and TRBJ2-7, is DAGVTQSPTHLIKTRGQQVTLRCSPKSGHDTVSWYQQALGQGPQFIFQYYEEEERQRGNFPDRFSGHQFPNYSSELNVNALLLGDSALYLCASSLAGHYEQYFGPGTRLTVT.

This chain connects TRBV29-1 to TRBJ2-1, with a weak D call TRBD2 (7 bases). The length of the CDR3 is 14 residues. The V and J ends lost 3 bases and 1 base respectively, with 10 bases between them. Germline loops: CDR1 SQVTM, CDR2 ANQGSEA. CDR3 sequence reads: CSVDRGASYNEQFF. Here the CDR3 DNA reads TGCAGCGTTGATCGGGGGGCATCCTACAATGAGCAGTTCTTC.

This clone was seen a few times. The chain is built from TRBV30 and TRBJ1-1; no reliable D call. Germline values: CDR1 GTSNPN, CDR2 SVGIG (reference sequence). The V gene lost 2 bases and the J gene lost 4 bases, with 8 bases spanning the gap. The CDR3 consists of 12 residues. The CDR3 protein is CAWSLGSTEAFF. The CDR3 nucleotides are TGTGCCTGGAGTCTCGGCAGCACTGAAGCTTTCTTT.

The V call is TRBV7-9, the J call TRBJ1-6; D may be TRBD1 (6 bases). The CDR3 has 14 amino acids. Germline V lookup: CDR1 SEHNR, CDR2 FQNEAQ (reference sequence). V was trimmed by 5 bases and J by 10 bases, leaving 15 bases between them. CDR3 protein: CASSPADSRSPLHF. For the CDR3, the DNA is TGTGCCAGCAGCCCGGCGGACAGCAGGTCACCCCTCCACTTT. Full variable domain (remainder filled in from reference TRBV7-9 and TRBJ1-6): DTGVSQNPRHKITKRGQNVTFRCDPISEHNRLYWYRQTLGQGPEFLTYFQNEAQLEKSRLLSDRFSAERPKGSFSTLEIQRTEQGDSAMYLCASSPADSRSPLHFGNGTRLTVT.

This chain connects TRBV29-1 to TRBJ2-4; D is uncertain. Germline V gene sequence: CDR1 SQVTM, CDR2 ANQGSEA. Trimming took off 2 bases at V and 5 bases at J, with 13 bases between the two ends. The CDR3 extends over 14 amino acids. Written as DNA, the CDR3 is TGCAGCGTTGAAAATGGGTTCCAAGAAAACATTCAGTACTTC. This codes for CSVENGFQENIQYF.

The chain combines TRBV2 with TRBJ2-7; 9 positions agree with TRBD1. The germline CDR1 and CDR2 sequences are SNHLY and FYNNEI. The CDR3 loop spans 13 amino acids. Unmatched junction bases numbered 4, after V lost 7 bases and J lost 3 bases. The DNA of the CDR3 is TGTGCCAGCAAGGGACAGGGCAGCTACGAGCAGTACTTC. Amino acids: CASKGQGSYEQYF.

The chain links TRBV9 to TRBJ1-1; D remains ambiguous. Trimming cost V 0 bases and J 1 base, with 7 bases left between them. Per germline, CDR1 SGDLS and CDR2 YYNGEE. CDR3 length equals 14 residues. The CDR3 DNA is TGTGCCAGCAGCGTAGAGGCGAGGAACACTGAAGCTTTCTTT. It yields the protein CASSVEARNTEAFF. Full variable domain (remainder filled in from reference TRBV9 and TRBJ1-1): DSGVTQTPKHLITATGQRVTLRCSPRSGDLSVYWYQQSLDQGLQFLIQYYNGEERAKGNILERFSAQQFPDLHSELNLSSLELGDSALYFCASSVEARNTEAFFGQGTRLTVV.

The chain has TRBV29-1 and TRBJ1-6; 9 positions match TRBD1. Germline V gives CDR1 SQVTM, CDR2 ANQGSEA. Trimming took 1 base from V and 6 from J; bases not matched to a gene: 7. This CDR3 is 16 amino acids long. Here the CDR3 reads CSVEVGTGMGNSPLHF. CDR3 nucleotide sequence: TGCAGCGTTGAAGTGGGGACAGGGATGGGTAATTCACCCCTCCACTTT.

The chain has TRBV5-1 and TRBJ1-6; D call uncertain. The CDR3 loop spans 20 amino acids. Per the germline V gene, CDR1 is SGHRS and CDR2 is YFSETQ. V was pared by 0 bases and J by 7 bases, with 26 bases between. CDR3: CASSLGRMARSRKRNSPLHF. The CDR3 coding sequence is TGCGCCAGCAGCTTGGGTCGTATGGCTAGGAGCCGTAAAAGGAATTCACCCCTCCACTTT.

This clone was seen only once. The chain combines TRBV6-1 with TRBJ1-2; D unresolved. The CDR3 is made up of 14 amino acids. The germline CDR1 and CDR2 sequences are MNHNS and SASEGT. Trimming removed 6 bases at V and 4 bases at J, with 15 bases between. CDR3 loop: CASRRGEVIYGYTF. The CDR3, as DNA: TGTGCCAGCAGGCGGGGTGAGGTTATCTATGGCTACACCTTC.

The CDR3 here is CASSSWTGVNTEAFF. The CDR3 coding sequence is TGCGCCAGCAGCTCCTGGACAGGCGTGAACACTGAAGCTTTCTTT. The chain joins TRBV5-1 to TRBJ1-1, with 7 nucleotides matching TRBD1. After removal of 3 bases from V and 0 bases from J, the junction contained 5 bases not matched to a gene. Germline values: CDR1 SGHRS, CDR2 YFSETQ. There are 15 residues in the CDR3.

This chain links TRBV12-5 with TRBJ1-4; D possibly corresponds to TRBD1 (5 bases). V was clipped by 7 bases and J by 6 bases, with 12 bases between them. Germline V gene sequence: CDR1 LGHNT, CDR2 FRNRAP. This CDR3 has 13 amino acids. The DNA for the CDR3 is TGTGCTAGTGCCCCCGGCAGGGATGAAAAACTGTTTTTT. This sequence encodes CASAPGRDEKLFF.

This clone was counted a few times. The rearrangement links TRBV29-1 to TRBJ2-1; D assignment may be TRBD1 or TRBD2 (5 bases each). Germline V gives CDR1 SQVTM, CDR2 ANQGSEA. The CDR3 runs to 15 residues. Trimming removed 1 base from V and 3 bases from J, with 13 bases in between. This chain's CDR3 is CSVEGWDRNYNEQFF. The CDR3 DNA reads as TGCAGCGTTGAAGGATGGGACCGCAACTACAATGAGCAGTTCTTC.

This clone has just a few counts. CDR3 in amino acids: CASSSGTGIDSGELFF. The DNA of the CDR3 is TGTGCCAGCAGCTCCGGGACAGGGATTGACTCCGGGGAGCTGTTTTTT. The chain joins TRBV5-6 to TRBJ2-2; 9 bases are shared with TRBD1. The V gene's germline CDR1 is SGHDT and CDR2 YYEEEE. V lost 3 bases and J lost 6; bases outside the gene matches: 9. The length of the CDR3 is 16 residues.

The chain uses TRBV7-2 and TRBJ2-1; the match to TRBD2 covers 7 bases. The CDR3 totals 15 residues. The germline CDR1 and CDR2 sequences are SGHTA and FQGNSA. With V trimmed by 5 bases and J by 3 bases, 7 bases remained unmatched. CDR3 protein: CASSAGTNIYNEQFF. CDR3 DNA sequence: TGTGCCAGCAGCGCCGGGACTAACATCTACAATGAGCAGTTCTTC. Full variable domain (outside the CDR3, taken from reference TRBV7-2 and TRBJ2-1): GAGVSQSPSNKVTEKGKDVELRCDPISGHTALYWYRQSLGQGLEFLIYFQGNSAPDKSGLPSDRFSAERTGGSVSTLTIQRTQQEDSAVYLCASSAGTNIYNEQFFGPGTRLTVL.

The genes are TRBV7-2 and TRBJ1-2; 9 bases agree with TRBD1. This CDR3 contains 15 residues. Germline V CDR1 and CDR2: SGHTA, FQGNSA. The junction had 10 bases not matched to a gene; V was cut back by 6 bases and J by 5 bases. In DNA, the CDR3 is TGTGCCAGCAGTCCAGACAGGGGGTCTTCGTATGGCTACACCTTC. Its protein is CASSPDRGSSYGYTF.

The rearrangement links TRBV4-1 to TRBJ2-7; D is uncertain. V was cut by 0 bases and J by 5 bases, with 11 bases left in between. Germline V gene lookup returns CDR1 MGHRA and CDR2 YSYEKL. This CDR3 contains 14 residues. The CDR3 spells CASSQDPSGDEQYF. The CDR3 bases are TGCGCCAGCAGCCAAGACCCATCGGGCGACGAGCAGTACTTC.

V and J are TRBV6-1 and TRBJ2-7; D is perhaps TRBD1 or TRBD2 (6 bases each). V dropped 6 bases and J dropped 6 bases, with 21 bases sitting between them. This CDR3 spans 15 amino acids. CDR1 is MNHNS, CDR2 SASEGT, per germline. In DNA, the CDR3 is TGTGCCAGCAGGGGGCTTTGGGGGGCCTCCAGCGAGCAGTACTTC. Translation: CASRGLWGASSEQYF.

The rearrangement uses TRBV25-1 and TRBJ1-6; D unresolved. Germline CDR1 and CDR2: MGHDK and SYGVNS. Deletions cut 1 base from V and 8 bases from J, with 6 bases between. CDR3 length: 13 amino acids. CDR3 nucleotide sequence: TGTGCCAGCAGTGAATCTGGCGATTCACCCCTCCACTTT. It codes for CASSESGDSPLHF.

This clone showed up many times. V and J are TRBV4-1 and TRBJ2-7; 10 nucleotides match TRBD1. This CDR3 comprises 19 residues. Looked up from germline, CDR1 is MGHRA and CDR2 is YSYEKL. The V and J ends lost 4 bases and 4 bases, in that order; junction bases with no gene match: 19. The CDR3 sequence is CASSPTDPGQGSQWYEQYF. CDR3 DNA sequence: TGCGCCAGCAGCCCGACCGACCCGGGACAGGGGTCGCAGTGGTACGAGCAGTACTTC.

This chain links TRBV30 with TRBJ2-3; D is possibly TRBD1 or TRBD2 (5 bases each). Trimming cost V 4 bases and J 1 base, with 9 bases left between them. The germline CDR1 and CDR2 sequences are GTSNPN and SVGIG (reference sequence). The CDR3 runs 13 residues. The CDR3 DNA follows: TGTGCCTGGATGGGGGACCGCACAGATACGCAGTATTTT. Its protein is CAWMGDRTDTQYF.

This clone was detected once. The chain combines TRBV4-1 with TRBJ2-3; 8 nucleotides match TRBD2. CDR1 MGHRA and CDR2 YSYEKL come from the germline V gene. V gave up 0 bases and J gave up 6 bases; unmatched junction bases: 11. This CDR3 is built from 17 residues. The CDR3 spells CASSQETGGPLMDTQYF. The CDR3 bases are TGCGCCAGCAGCCAAGAGACGGGGGGGCCCCTGATGGATACGCAGTATTTT.

There are a few counts of this clone. The chain recombines TRBV12-5 with TRBJ2-4; no firm D call. The germline V gene has CDR1 LGHNT and CDR2 FRNRAP. Deletions cut 3 bases from V and 0 bases from J, with 0 bases between. This CDR3 comprises 12 residues. The CDR3 protein is CASGLAKNIQYF. CDR3 DNA: TGTGCTAGTGGTTTAGCCAAAAACATTCAGTACTTC.

The rearrangement links TRBV12-5 to TRBJ2-3, with D maybe TRBD2 (6 bases). This CDR3 spans 14 amino acids. Germline loops: CDR1 LGHNT, CDR2 FRNRAP. V was shortened by 0 bases and J by 2 bases, with 6 bases between the two germline ends. The CDR3 loop is CASGLVLATDTQYF. The DNA for the CDR3 is TGTGCTAGTGGTTTGGTACTAGCCACAGATACGCAGTATTTT. The full variable domain, with the rest looked up from reference TRBV12-5 and TRBJ2-3, is DARVTQTPRHKVTEMGQEVTMRCQPILGHNTVFWYRQTMMQGLELLAYFRNRAPLDDSGMPKDRFSAEMPDATLATLKIQPSEPRDSAVYFCASGLVLATDTQYFGPGTRLTVL.

For the CDR3, the DNA is TGCGCCAGCAGCCATCCCTCGGGGGACAGGGTCTACGAGCAGTACTTC. It translates to CASSHPSGDRVYEQYF. The genes are TRBV5-1 and TRBJ2-7; 9 nucleotides agree with TRBD1. V trimming: 4 bases; J trimming: 3 bases; junction bases outside the gene matches: 11. CDR3 length: 16 residues. Per germline, CDR1 SGHRS and CDR2 YFSETQ.

As concerns this clone: The junction departs from the called germline gene at one end, perhaps through a read error. In DNA form, the CDR3 reads TGTGCCATCACGACAGGTTCCTACGAGCTGTACTTC. Translation: CAITTGSYELYF. The V call is TRBV10-3, the J call TRBJ2-7; TRBD1 might be the D (6 bases). There are 12 residues in the CDR3. Germline CDR1 is ENHRY and CDR2 is SYGVKD.

This chain connects TRBV30 to TRBJ2-3, with TRBD2 matching 10 bases. Germline CDR1 reads GTSNPN; CDR2 reads SVGIG (reference sequence). CDR3 length equals 15 residues. After removal of 2 bases from V and 3 bases from J, the junction contained 5 bases not matched to a gene. As DNA, the CDR3 is TGTGCCTGGAGTAAAGCGGGGGGGCCAACAGATACGCAGTATTTT. Residues: CAWSKAGGPTDTQYF. Based on the CDR3 plus reference TRBV30 and TRBJ2-3, the full variable domain is SQTIHQWPATLVQPVGSPLSLECTVEGTSNPNLYWYRQAAGRGLQLLFYSVGIGQISSEVPQNLSASRPQDRQFILSSKKLLLSDSGFYLCAWSKAGGPTDTQYFGPGTRLTVL.

The chain has TRBV7-9 and TRBJ1-5, with D maybe TRBD1 (6 bases). V lost 5 bases and J lost 5, with 10 bases in between. Germline lookup yields CDR1 SEHNR and CDR2 FQNEAQ (reference sequence). This CDR3 contains 13 residues. CDR3 coding DNA: TGTGCCAGCAGCGTCGGACAGTATCAGCCCCAGCATTTT. This translates into CASSVGQYQPQHF.